The clone carrying this T cell receptor beta chain was seen more than once but under ten times. Its antigen is unidentified. The data stem from a study of CD8 T cells in ankylosing spondylitis. Quantitative barcoded 5'-RACE was used to prepare TCR beta libraries. TCRdb analysed the 5' RACE reads with MiXCR anew, one entry per CDR3 protein. The data show roughly 700,000 distinct CDR3 sequences, with around 20% seen just once and under 20% held by the top ten. CDR1 and CDR2 (germline): DFQATT, SNEGSKA (reference sequence). Germline trimming cut 6 bases from V and 3 bases from J; bases unmatched to any gene: 10. The CDR3 runs 16 residues. The study, taken as a whole, reports: Past studies reported some motif variants in reactive arthritis synovial fluid and blood. Relatively scarce in peripheral blood, disease-linked clones were CD8+. Ankylosing spondylitis blood appeared to carry a characteristic TCR beta motif of roughly eight highly homologous variants. Clones linked to disease were reported to show significant enrichment in matched ankylosing spondylitis synovial fluid.

The specimen sequenced was blood, either unsorted or a sorted T cell fraction (not recorded which). The TCR comes from a male donor with ankylosing spondylitis. This chain uses TRBV20-1 with TRBJ2-1, with 11 nucleotides matching TRBD2. Here the CDR3 reads CSARWASGGNYNEQFF. In DNA, the CDR3 is TGCAGTGCCCGATGGGCTAGCGGGGGGAACTACAATGAGCAGTTCTTC.